This TCR beta chain was sequenced during a study of cytomegalovirus exposure and HLA in healthy donors. Trimming removed 3 bases from V and 4 bases from J; junction bases left unmatched: 8. The CDR3 runs 15 residues. Looked up from germline, CDR1 is SGHVS and CDR2 is FNYEAQ. Primers included in the PCR were 60 Vbeta and 13 Jbeta primers. Produced via immunoSEQ multiplex PCR; TCRdb's table is partial and in-frame only. This table has around 140,000 clones, about 77% appearing once. Sequencing was performed on PBMCs. This receptor was identified in a female donor in good health and CMV-seronegative. The rearrangement uses TRBV7-6 and TRBJ2-5; 7 positions agree with TRBD2. CDR3 coding DNA: TGTGCCAGCAGCTTGGGAGCCGGGACTATAGAGACCCAGTACTTC. Encoded protein: CASSLGAGTIETQYF.